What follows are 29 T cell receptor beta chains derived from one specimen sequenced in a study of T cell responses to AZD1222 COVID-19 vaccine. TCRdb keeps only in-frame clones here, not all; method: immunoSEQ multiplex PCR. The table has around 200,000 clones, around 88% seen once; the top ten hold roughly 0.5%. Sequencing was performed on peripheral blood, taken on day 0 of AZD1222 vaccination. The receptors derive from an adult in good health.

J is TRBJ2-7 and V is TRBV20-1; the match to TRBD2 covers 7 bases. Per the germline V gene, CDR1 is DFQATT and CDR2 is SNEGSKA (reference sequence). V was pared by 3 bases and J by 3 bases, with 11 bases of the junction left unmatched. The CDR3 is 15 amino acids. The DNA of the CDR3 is TGCAGTGCTAGTTCGCGAGCGGGAAGAATCTACGAGCAGTACTTC. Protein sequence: CSASSRAGRIYEQYF.

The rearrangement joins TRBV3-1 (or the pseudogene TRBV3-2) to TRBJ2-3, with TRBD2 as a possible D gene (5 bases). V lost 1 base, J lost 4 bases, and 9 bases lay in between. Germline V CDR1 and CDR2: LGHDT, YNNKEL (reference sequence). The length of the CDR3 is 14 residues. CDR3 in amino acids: CASSQGETADTQYF. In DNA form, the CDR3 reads TGTGCCAGCAGCCAAGGGGAGACCGCAGATACGCAGTATTTT.

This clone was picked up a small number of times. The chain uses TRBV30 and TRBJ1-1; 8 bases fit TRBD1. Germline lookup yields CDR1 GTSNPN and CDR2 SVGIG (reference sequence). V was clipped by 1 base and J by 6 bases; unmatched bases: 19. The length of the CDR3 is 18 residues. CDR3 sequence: CAWSAHFTTDRGYAEAFF. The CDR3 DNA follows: TGTGCCTGGAGTGCCCACTTCACCACTGACAGGGGTTATGCTGAAGCTTTCTTT. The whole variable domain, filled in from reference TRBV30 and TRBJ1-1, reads SQTIHQWPATLVQPVGSPLSLECTVEGTSNPNLYWYRQAAGRGLQLLFYSVGIGQISSEVPQNLSASRPQDRQFILSSKKLLLSDSGFYLCAWSAHFTTDRGYAEAFFGQGTRLTVV.

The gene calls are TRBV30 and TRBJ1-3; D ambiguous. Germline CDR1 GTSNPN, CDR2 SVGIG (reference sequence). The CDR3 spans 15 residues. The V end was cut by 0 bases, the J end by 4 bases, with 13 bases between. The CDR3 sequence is CAWSVLMGRGNTIYF. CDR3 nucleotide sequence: TGTGCCTGGAGTGTACTAATGGGCAGAGGAAACACCATATATTTT.

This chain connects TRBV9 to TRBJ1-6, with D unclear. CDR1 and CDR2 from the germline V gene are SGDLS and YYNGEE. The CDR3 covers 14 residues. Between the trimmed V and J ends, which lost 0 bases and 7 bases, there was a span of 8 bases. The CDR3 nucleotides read TGTGCCAGCAGCGTAGAACTCGAGAATTCACCCCTCCACTTT. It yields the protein CASSVELENSPLHF.

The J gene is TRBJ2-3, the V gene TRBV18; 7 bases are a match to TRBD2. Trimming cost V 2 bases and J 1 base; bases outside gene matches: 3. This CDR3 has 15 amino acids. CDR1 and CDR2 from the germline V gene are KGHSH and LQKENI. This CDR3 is CASSPSGTRTDTQYF. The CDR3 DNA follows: TGTGCCAGCTCACCAAGCGGGACGCGCACAGATACGCAGTATTTT. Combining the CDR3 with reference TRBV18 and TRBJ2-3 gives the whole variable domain NAGVMQNPRHLVRRRGQEARLRCSPMKGHSHVYWYRQLPEEGLKFMVYLQKENIIDESGMPKERFSAEFPKEGPSILRIQQVVRGDSAAYFCASSPSGTRTDTQYFGPGTRLTVL.

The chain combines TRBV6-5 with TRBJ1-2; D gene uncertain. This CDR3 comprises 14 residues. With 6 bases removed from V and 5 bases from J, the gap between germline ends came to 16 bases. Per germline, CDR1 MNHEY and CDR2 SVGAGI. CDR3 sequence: CASRDRFRGYGYTF. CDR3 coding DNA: TGTGCCAGCAGGGACCGGTTTCGTGGGTATGGCTACACCTTC.

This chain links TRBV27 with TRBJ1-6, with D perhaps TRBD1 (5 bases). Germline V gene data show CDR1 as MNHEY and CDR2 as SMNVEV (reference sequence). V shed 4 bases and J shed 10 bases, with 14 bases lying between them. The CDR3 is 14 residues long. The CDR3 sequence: CASSWGRITSPLHF. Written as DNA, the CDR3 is TGTGCCAGCAGTTGGGGGAGGATTACCTCACCCCTCCACTTT.

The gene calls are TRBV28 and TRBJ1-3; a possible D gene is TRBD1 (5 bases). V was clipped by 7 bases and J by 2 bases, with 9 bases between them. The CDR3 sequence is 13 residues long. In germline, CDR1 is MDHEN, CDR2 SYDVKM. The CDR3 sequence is CASMGTPGNTIYF. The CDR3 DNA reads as TGTGCCAGCATGGGGACCCCTGGAAACACCATATATTTT.

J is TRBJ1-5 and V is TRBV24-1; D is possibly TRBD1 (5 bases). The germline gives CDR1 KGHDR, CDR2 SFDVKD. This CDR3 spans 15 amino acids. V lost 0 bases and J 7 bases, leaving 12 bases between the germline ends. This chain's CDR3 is CATSDLGPGEQPQHF. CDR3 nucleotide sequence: TGTGCCACCAGTGATTTGGGCCCGGGGGAACAGCCCCAGCATTTT.

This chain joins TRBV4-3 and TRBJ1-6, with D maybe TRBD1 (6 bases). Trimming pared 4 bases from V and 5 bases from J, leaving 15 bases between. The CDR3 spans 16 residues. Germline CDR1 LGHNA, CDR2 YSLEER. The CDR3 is CASSRTIGQNNSPLHF. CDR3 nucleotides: TGCGCCAGCAGCCGGACCATCGGACAGAATAATTCACCCCTCCACTTT.

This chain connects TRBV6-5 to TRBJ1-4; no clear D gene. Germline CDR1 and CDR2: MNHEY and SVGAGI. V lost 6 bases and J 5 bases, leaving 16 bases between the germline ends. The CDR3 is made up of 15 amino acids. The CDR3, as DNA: TGTGCCAGCAGGCCCGCAGGAGCCGGCAATGAAAAACTGTTTTTT. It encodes CASRPAGAGNEKLFF.

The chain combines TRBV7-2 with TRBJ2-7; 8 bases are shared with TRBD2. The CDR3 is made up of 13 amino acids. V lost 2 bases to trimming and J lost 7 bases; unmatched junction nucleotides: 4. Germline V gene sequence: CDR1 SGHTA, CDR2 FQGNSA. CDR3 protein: CASSLLTGGEQYF. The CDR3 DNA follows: TGTGCCAGCAGCTTATTAACGGGGGGGGAGCAGTACTTC.

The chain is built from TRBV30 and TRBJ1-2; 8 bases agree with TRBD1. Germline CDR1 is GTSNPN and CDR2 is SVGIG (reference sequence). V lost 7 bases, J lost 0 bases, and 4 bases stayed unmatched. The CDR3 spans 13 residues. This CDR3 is CAFLQGANYGYTF. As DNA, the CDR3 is TGTGCCTTTTTACAGGGGGCTAACTATGGCTACACCTTC. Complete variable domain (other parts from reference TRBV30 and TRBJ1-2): SQTIHQWPATLVQPVGSPLSLECTVEGTSNPNLYWYRQAAGRGLQLLFYSVGIGQISSEVPQNLSASRPQDRQFILSSKKLLLSDSGFYLCAFLQGANYGYTFGSGTRLTVV.

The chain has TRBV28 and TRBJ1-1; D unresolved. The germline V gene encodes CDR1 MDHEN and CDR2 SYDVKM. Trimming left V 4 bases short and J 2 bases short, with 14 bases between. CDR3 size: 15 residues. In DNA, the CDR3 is TGTGCCAGCAGTTCGGGTGGCAGGCGAAACACTGAAGCTTTCTTT. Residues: CASSSGGRRNTEAFF.

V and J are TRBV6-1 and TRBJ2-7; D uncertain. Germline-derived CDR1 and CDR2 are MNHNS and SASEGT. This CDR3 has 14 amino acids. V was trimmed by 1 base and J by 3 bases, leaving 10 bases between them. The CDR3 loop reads CASSEGTNLYEQYF. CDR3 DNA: TGTGCCAGCAGTGAAGGTACTAATCTCTACGAGCAGTACTTC.

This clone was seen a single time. The CDR3 protein is CASSLIWEGTGELFF. The CDR3 DNA is TGTGCCAGCAGCTTAATATGGGAGGGGACCGGGGAGCTGTTTTTT. V gene TRBV7-2 combines with J gene TRBJ2-2, with 7 nucleotides matching TRBD2. J was trimmed by 5 bases and V by 2 bases; bases with no gene match: 5. The CDR3 is made up of 15 amino acids. From germline, CDR1 is SGHTA and CDR2 FQGNSA.

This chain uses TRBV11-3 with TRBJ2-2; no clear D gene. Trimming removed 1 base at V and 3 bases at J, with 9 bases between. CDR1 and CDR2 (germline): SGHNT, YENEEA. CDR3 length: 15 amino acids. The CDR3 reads CASSLVGSDTGELFF. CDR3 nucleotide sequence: TGTGCCAGCAGCTTAGTAGGGTCCGACACCGGGGAGCTGTTTTTT.

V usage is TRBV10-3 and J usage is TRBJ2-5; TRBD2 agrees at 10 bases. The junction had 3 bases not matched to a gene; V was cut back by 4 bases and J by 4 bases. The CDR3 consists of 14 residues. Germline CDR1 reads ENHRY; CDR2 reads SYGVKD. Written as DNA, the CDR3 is TGTGCCATCAGTGGCCGACTAGCGGGAGAGACCCAGTACTTC. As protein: CAISGRLAGETQYF.

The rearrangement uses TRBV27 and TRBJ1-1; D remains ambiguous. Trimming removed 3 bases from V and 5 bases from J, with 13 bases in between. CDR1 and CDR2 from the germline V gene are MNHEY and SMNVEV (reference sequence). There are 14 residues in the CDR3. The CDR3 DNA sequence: TGTGCCAGCAGTTTTGTGGGAATGGGGACTGAAGCTTTCTTT. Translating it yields CASSFVGMGTEAFF.

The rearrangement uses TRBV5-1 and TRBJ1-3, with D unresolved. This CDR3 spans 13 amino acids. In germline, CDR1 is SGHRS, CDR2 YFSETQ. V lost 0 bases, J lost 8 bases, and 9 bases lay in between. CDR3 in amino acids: CASSLGEEDTIYF. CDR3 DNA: TGCGCCAGCAGCTTGGGTGAGGAAGACACCATATATTTT.

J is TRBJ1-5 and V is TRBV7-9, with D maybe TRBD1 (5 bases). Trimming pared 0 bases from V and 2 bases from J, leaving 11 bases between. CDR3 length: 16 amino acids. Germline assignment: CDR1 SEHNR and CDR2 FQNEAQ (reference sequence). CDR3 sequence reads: CASSLALGTGNQPQHF. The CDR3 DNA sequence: TGTGCCAGCAGCTTAGCGCTGGGGACGGGCAATCAGCCCCAGCATTTT.

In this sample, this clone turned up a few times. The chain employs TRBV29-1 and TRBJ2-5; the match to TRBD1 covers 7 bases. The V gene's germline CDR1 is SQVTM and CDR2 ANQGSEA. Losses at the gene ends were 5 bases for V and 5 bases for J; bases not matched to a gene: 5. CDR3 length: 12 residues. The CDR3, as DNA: TGCAGCGTTTCCACAGGGGTCGAGACCCAGTACTTC. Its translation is CSVSTGVETQYF.

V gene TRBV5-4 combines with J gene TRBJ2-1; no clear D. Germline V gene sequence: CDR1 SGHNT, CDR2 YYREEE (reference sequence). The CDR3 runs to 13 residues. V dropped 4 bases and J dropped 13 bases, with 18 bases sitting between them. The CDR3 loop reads CASSISTQPPQFF. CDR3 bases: TGTGCCAGCAGCATCTCAACTCAGCCCCCCCAGTTCTTC.

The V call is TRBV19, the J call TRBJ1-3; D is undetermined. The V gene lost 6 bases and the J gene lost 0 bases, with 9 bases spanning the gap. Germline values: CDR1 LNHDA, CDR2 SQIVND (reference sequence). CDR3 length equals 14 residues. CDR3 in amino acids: CASRAERSGNTIYF. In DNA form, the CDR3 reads TGTGCCAGTAGAGCAGAGCGCTCTGGAAACACCATATATTTT.

The CDR3 region is CASSLGSLGLAQHF. As DNA, the CDR3 is TGTGCCAGCAGTTTGGGCAGCCTAGGATTAGCCCAGCATTTT. This chain connects TRBV28 to TRBJ1-5; no clear D gene. The CDR3 extends over 14 amino acids. In germline, CDR1 is MDHEN, CDR2 SYDVKM. The V and J ends lost 3 bases and 11 bases respectively, with 17 bases between them.

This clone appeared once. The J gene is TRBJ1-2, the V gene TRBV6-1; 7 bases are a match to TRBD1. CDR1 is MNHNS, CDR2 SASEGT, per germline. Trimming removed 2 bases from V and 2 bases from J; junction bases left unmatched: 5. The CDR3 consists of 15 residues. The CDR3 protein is CASSETQTGNYGYTF. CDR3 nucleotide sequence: TGTGCCAGCAGTGAAACCCAGACAGGGAACTATGGCTACACCTTC.

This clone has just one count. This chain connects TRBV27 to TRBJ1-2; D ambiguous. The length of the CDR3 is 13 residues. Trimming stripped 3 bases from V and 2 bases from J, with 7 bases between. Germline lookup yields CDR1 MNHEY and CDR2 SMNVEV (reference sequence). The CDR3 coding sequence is TGTGCCAGCAGTTTGGGCAGAAACTATGGCTACACCTTC. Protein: CASSLGRNYGYTF.

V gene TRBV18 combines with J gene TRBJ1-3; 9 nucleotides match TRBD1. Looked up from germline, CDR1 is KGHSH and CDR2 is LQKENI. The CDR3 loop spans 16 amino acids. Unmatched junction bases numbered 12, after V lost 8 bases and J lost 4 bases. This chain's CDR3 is CASPGTGGAKGNTIYF. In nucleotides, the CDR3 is TGTGCCAGCCCTGGAACAGGGGGCGCGAAGGGAAACACCATATATTTT.